The clone carrying this T cell receptor beta chain was detected only a few times. Each CDR3 protein is one row after TCRdb ran MiXCR on the 5' RACE reads. The table lists 150,000 to 200,000 distinct CDR3 sequences, about 6% of them singletons, with just under 3% in the top ten. This sample was taken from a study of T cells after yellow fever vaccination. V lost 6 bases, J lost 1 base, and 12 bases lay in between. CDR1 is MNHNS, CDR2 SASEGT, per germline. This CDR3 comprises 14 residues. The J gene is TRBJ1-2, the V gene TRBV6-1; D remains unclear. The source material was CD4+ T cells sorted from PBMCs, sampled on the day of the first yellow fever vaccination. This clonotype originated in a man between 18 and 29 years old who received the YFV17D yellow fever vaccine. CDR3 region: CASRRGGGNYGYTF. As DNA, the CDR3 is TGTGCCAGCAGACGGGGTGGAGGTAACTATGGCTACACCTTC.